The source of this TCR beta chain is a study of cytomegalovirus exposure and HLA in healthy donors. Use of 60 Vbeta and 13 Jbeta primers characterized the PCR. The data were produced by immunoSEQ multiplex PCR, yet TCRdb's version contains in-frame clones alone and is incomplete. The sample holds around 130,000 clones, about 80% seen once. Losses at the gene ends were 5 bases for V and 8 bases for J; bases not matched to a gene: 8. CDR1 is MNHEY and CDR2 is SVGAGI in the germline V gene. This CDR3 spans 13 amino acids. The receptor was isolated from a human donor in good health. This chain uses TRBV6-5 with TRBJ1-2; TRBD1 matches 7 bases. The material sequenced was PBMCs. CDR3 coding DNA: TGTGCCAGCAGTGCAATGACAGGGAGCGGCTACACCTTC. It is translated as CASSAMTGSGYTF.